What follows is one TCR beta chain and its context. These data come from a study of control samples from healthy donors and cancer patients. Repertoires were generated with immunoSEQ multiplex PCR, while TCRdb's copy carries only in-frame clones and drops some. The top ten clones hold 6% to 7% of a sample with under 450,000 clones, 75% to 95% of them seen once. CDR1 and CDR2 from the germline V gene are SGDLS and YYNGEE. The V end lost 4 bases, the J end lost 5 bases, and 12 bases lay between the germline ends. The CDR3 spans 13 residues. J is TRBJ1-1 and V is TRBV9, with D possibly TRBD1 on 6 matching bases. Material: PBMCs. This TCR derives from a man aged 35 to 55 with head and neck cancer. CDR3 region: CASSQQGRTEAFF. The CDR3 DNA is TGTGCCAGCAGCCAACAGGGTCGAACTGAAGCTTTCTTT.